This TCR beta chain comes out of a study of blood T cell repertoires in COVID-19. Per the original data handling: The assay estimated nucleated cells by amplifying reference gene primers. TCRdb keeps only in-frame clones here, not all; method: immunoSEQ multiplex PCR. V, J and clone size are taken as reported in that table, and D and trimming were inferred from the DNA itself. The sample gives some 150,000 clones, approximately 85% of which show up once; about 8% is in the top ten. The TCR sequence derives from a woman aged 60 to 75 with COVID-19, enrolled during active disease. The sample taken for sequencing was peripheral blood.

The CDR3 DNA follows: TGCGCCAGCAGCACGGCCGGGACAGCTGGAAACACCATATATTTT. Protein product: CASSTAGTAGNTIYF. This chain joins TRBV5-1 and TRBJ1-3; 7 nucleotides line up with TRBD1. V was pared by 4 bases and J by 2 bases, with 6 bases of the junction left unmatched. The CDR3 is 15 residues long. CDR1 is SGHRS and CDR2 is YFSETQ in the germline V gene.